This TCR beta chain came from a study of blood T cell repertoires in COVID-19. About the study: Material from acute and convalescent COVID-19 was sourced from the United States, Italy and Spain. The cDNA or gDNA used as material had been derived from T cells, B-cell-depleted T cells, or PBMCs.

Under the authors' procedure: For nucleated cells, counts were estimated from reference gene primer amplification. Assay used: immunoSEQ multiplex PCR; TCRdb lists only in-frame clones, some missing. The D gene and trimming were derived from the DNA, and the V and J assignments and clone size from that table. Here the sample spans roughly 440,000 clones, around 88% being singletons. This CDR3 has 16 residues. Trimming took 5 bases from V and 3 from J; bases not matched to a gene: 9. Germline CDR1 is SEHNR and CDR2 is FQNEAQ (reference sequence). The sequenced sample consisted of peripheral blood. This rearrangement joins TRBV7-9 to TRBJ2-1, with TRBD1 matching 8 bases. This sequence was found in a woman aged 45-65 years with COVID-19, enrolled during active disease. CDR3 in amino acids: CASSPGQGSDYNEQFF. CDR3 sequence (DNA): TGTGCCAGCAGCCCCGGACAGGGATCCGACTACAATGAGCAGTTCTTC.